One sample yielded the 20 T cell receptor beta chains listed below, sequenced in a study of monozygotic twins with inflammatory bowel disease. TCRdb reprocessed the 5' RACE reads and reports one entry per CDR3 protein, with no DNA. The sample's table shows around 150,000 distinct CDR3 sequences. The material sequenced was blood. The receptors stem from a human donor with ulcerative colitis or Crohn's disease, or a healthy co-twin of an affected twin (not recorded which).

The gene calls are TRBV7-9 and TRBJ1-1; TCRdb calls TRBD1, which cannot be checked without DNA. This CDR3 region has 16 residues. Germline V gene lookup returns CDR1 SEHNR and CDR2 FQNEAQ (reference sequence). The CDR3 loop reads CASSSAGEPLNTEAFF.

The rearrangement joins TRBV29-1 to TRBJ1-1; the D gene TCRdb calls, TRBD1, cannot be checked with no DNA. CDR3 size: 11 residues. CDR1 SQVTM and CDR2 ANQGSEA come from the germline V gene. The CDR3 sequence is CSVQAGTEAFF.

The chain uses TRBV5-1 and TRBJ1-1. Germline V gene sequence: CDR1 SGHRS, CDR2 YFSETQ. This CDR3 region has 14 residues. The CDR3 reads CASSLTLVSTEAFF.

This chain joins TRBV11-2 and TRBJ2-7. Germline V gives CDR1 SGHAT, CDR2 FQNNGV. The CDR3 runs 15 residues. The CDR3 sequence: CASSLGRVPSYEQYF.

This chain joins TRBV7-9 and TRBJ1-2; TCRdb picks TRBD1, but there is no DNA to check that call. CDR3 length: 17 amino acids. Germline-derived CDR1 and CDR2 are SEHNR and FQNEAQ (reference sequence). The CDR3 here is CASSLWKTGETNYGYTF.

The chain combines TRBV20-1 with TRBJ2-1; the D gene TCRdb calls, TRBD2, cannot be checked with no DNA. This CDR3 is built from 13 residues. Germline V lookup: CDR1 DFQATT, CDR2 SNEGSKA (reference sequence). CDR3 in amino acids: CSARRSGRDEQFF.

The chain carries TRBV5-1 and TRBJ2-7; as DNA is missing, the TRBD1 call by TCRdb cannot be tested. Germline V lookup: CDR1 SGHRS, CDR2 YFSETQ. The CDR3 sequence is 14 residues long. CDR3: CASSLVARSYEQYF.

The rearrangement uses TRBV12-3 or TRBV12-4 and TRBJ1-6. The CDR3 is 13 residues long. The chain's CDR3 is CASSLKWSSPLHF.

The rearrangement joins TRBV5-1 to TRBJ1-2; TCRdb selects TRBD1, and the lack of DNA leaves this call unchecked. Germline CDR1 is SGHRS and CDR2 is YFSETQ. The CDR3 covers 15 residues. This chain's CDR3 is CASSLSQGQPYGYTF.

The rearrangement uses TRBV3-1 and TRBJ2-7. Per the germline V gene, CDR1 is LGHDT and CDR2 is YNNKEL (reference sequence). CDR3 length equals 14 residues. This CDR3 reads CASSHGGVTDEQYF.

CDR3 in amino acids: CSAPQGDTQYF. The J gene is TRBJ2-3, the V gene TRBV20-1; the D gene TCRdb calls, TRBD1, cannot be checked with no DNA. The CDR3 covers 11 residues. Germline V gene sequence: CDR1 DFQATT, CDR2 SNEGSKA (reference sequence).

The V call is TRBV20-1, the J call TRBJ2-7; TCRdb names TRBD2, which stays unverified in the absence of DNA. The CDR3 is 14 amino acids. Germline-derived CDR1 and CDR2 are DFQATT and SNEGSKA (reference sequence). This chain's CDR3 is CSARGLADSYEQYF.

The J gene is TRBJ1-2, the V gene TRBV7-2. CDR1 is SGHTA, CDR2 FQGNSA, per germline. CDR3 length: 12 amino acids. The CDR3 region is CASSLNSGGYTF.

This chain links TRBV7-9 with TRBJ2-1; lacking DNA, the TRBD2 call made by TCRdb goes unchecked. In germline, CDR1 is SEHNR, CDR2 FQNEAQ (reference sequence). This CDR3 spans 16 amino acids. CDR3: CASSETSGRAYNEQFF.

The CDR3 protein is CASSIQGSTDTQYF. The chain carries TRBV5-1 and TRBJ2-3; checking the TCRdb D call of TRBD1 is not possible without DNA. This CDR3 region has 14 residues. Germline CDR1 and CDR2: SGHRS and YFSETQ.

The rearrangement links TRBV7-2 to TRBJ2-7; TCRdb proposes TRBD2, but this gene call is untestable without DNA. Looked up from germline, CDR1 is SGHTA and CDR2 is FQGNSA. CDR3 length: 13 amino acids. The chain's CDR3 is CASSKGARVEQYF.

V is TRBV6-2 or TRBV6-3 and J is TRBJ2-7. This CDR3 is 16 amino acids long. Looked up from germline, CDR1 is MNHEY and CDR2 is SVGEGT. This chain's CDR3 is CASSRRRVQTSYEQYF.

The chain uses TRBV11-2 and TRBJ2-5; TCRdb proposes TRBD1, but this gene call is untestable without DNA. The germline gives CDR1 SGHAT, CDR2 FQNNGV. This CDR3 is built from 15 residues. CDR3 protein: CASGSEAPPQETQYF.

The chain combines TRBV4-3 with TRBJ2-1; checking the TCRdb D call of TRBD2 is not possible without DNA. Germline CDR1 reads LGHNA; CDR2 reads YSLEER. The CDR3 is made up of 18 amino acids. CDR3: CASSQGPRGAGGGNEQFF.

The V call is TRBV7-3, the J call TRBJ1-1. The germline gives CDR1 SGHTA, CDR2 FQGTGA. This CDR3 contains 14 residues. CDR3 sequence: CASSEGTQSAEAFF.